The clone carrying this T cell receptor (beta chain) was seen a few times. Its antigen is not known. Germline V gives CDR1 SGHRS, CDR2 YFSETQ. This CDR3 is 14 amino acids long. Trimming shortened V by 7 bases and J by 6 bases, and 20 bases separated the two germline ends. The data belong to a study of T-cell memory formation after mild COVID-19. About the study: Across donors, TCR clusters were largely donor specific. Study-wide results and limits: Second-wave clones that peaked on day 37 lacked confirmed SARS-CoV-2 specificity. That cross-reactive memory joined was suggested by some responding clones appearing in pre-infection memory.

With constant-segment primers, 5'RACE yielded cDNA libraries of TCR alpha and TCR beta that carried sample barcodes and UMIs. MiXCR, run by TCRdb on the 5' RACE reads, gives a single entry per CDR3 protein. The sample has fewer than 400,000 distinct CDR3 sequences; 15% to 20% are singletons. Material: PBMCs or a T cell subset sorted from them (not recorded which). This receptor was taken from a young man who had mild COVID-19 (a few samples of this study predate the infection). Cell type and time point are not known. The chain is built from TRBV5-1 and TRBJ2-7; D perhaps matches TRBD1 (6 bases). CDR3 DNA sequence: TGCGCCAGCGGGCCCGGGGACAATTCCCCCGAGCAGTACGTC. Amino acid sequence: CASGPGDNSPEQYV.